This TCR beta chain was sequenced in a study of T cell responses to AZD1222 COVID-19 vaccine. Germline V gene sequence: CDR1 MNHEY, CDR2 SMNVEV (reference sequence). The length of the CDR3 is 15 residues. Trimming cost V 6 bases and J 5 bases; bases outside gene matches: 8. Repertoires were generated with immunoSEQ multiplex PCR, while TCRdb's copy carries only in-frame clones and drops some. The table records 110,000 to 150,000 clones, approximately 90% of them present only once. This sequence was found in an adult in good health. The sequences come from peripheral blood, collected on day 0 of AZD1222 vaccination. The chain couples TRBV27 to TRBJ2-2; TRBD1 matches at 8 bases. Here the CDR3 reads CASRDRVGVTGELFF. In nucleotides, the CDR3 is TGTGCCAGCAGGGACAGGGTGGGAGTAACCGGGGAGCTGTTTTTT.